This is a list of T cell receptor beta chains from one sample in a study of untreated major depressive disorder. Produced via immunoSEQ multiplex PCR; TCRdb's table is partial and in-frame only. The sample shows fewer than 25,000 clones, over 75% of them seen only once. The sequenced sample consisted of CD4+ T cells from PBMCs. The receptors originated from a woman aged 25 to 39 in good health. Each CDR3 is given with its conserved first and last residue. A D gene is named only where the DNA matches it firmly. A clone size is listed for some rows: how often the clone was seen (once, few, many), or a class if it is expanded.

D	V	size	J	CDR3	DNA
.	TRBV4-1	.	TRBJ2-3	CASSRRQGGNTDTQYF	TGCGCCAGCAGCCGCCGGCAGGGCGGAAACACAGATACGCAGTATTTT
.	TRBV11-1	.	TRBJ2-5	CASSDRAGGETQYF	TGTGCCAGCAGCGATAGGGCTGGGGGAGAGACCCAGTACTTC
.	TRBV6-6	.	TRBJ1-2	CASAATPNIHYGYTF	TGTGCCAGCGCAGCTACTCCCAACATTCACTATGGCTACACCTTC
TRBD1	TRBV28	.	TRBJ2-7	CASSQFRDRAYEQYF	TGTGCCAGCAGTCAATTCCGGGACAGGGCCTACGAGCAGTACTTC
.	TRBV19	.	TRBJ1-3	CASSLFTGSGNTIYF	TGTGCCAGTAGCCTTTTTACAGGCTCTGGAAACACCATATATTTT
.	TRBV11-2	.	TRBJ2-7	CASSDPWTPYEQYF	TGTGCCAGCAGCGACCCTTGGACTCCCTACGAGCAGTACTTC
.	TRBV6-5	.	TRBJ2-1	CASSSHTPKSYNEQFF	TGTGCCAGCAGTTCTCATACTCCGAAATCCTACAATGAGCAGTTCTTC
TRBD1	TRBV30	.	TRBJ2-3	CAWSRTGVTDTQYF	TGTGCCTGGAGTCGGACAGGGGTCACAGATACGCAGTATTTT
.	TRBV5-1	.	TRBJ2-4	CASSLGGRGGGNIQYF	TGCGCCAGCAGCTTGGGCGGCAGGGGAGGAGGAAACATTCAGTACTTC
.	TRBV28	.	TRBJ2-7	CASSFYSYEQYF	TGTGCCAGCAGTTTTTACTCCTACGAGCAGTACTTC
.	TRBV7-9	.	TRBJ2-7	CASSLLRDTYEQYF	TGTGCCAGCAGCTTACTCCGGGACACCTACGAGCAGTACTTC
.	TRBV18	few	TRBJ1-3	CASSQGVPGNTIYF	TGTGCCAGCTCACAGGGGGTTCCGGGAAACACCATATATTTT
TRBD2	TRBV10-3	.	TRBJ2-3	CAISGVGTTISSTDTQYF	TGTGCCATCAGTGGCGTAGGGACTACCATATCCTCCACAGATACGCAGTATTTT
TRBD1	TRBV5-6	.	TRBJ1-3	CASSLTGGFIYF	TGTGCCAGCAGCTTAACAGGGGGTTTCATATATTTT
.	TRBV7-9	once	TRBJ2-5	CASKKADSQETQYF	TGTGCCAGCAAGAAAGCCGACAGCCAAGAGACCCAGTACTTC
.	TRBV29-1	.	TRBJ2-5	CSFGGYQETQYF	TGCAGCTTCGGCGGGTACCAAGAGACCCAGTACTTC
.	TRBV10-3	few	TRBJ1-1	CAISEQENTEAFF	TGTGCCATCAGTGAGCAGGAGAACACTGAAGCTTTCTTT
TRBD1	TRBV28	.	TRBJ1-4	CASSSSTGGEKLFF	TGTGCCAGCAGTTCCTCCACAGGGGGTGAAAAACTGTTTTTT
.	TRBV2	.	TRBJ2-5	CASSEATETQYF	TGTGCCAGCAGTGAAGCCACAGAGACCCAGTACTTC
.	TRBV18	.	TRBJ2-5	CASSPLSGRETQYF	TGTGCCAGCTCACCACTCTCGGGCCGGGAGACCCAGTACTTC
.	TRBV18	.	TRBJ2-1	CASSPASGVGGEQFF	TGTGCCAGCTCACCGGCCTCAGGGGTAGGGGGTGAGCAGTTCTTC
TRBD1	TRBV9	.	TRBJ1-5	CASSGGTGGLDQPQHF	TGTGCCAGCAGCGGCGGGACAGGGGGATTAGATCAGCCCCAGCATTTT
.	TRBV5-1	.	TRBJ1-1	CASSRPEGGNTEAFF	TGCGCCAGCAGCCGGCCGGAGGGTGGGAACACTGAAGCTTTCTTT
.	TRBV5-6	.	TRBJ2-3	CASSLPGTVRTQYF	TGTGCCAGCAGCCTACCCGGGACCGTCAGAACGCAGTATTTT
TRBD1	TRBV11-2	.	TRBJ1-2	CASSPTGVYGYTF	TGTGCCAGCAGCCCGACAGGGGTTTATGGCTACACCTTC
TRBD2	TRBV30	.	TRBJ2-3	CAWDLAGAGDTQYF	TGTGCCTGGGACCTAGCGGGAGCAGGGGATACGCAGTATTTT
TRBD1	TRBV4-1	few	TRBJ2-7	CASSRGTGLDEQYF	TGCGCCAGCAGCCGCGGGACAGGTCTGGACGAGCAGTACTTC
.	TRBV7-9	.	TRBJ2-5	CASSPLGNQPQETQYF	TGTGCCAGCAGCCCACTGGGGAACCAGCCACAAGAGACCCAGTACTTC
TRBD1	TRBV28	.	TRBJ1-6	CASSPSPQGPYSPLHF	TGTGCCAGCTCCCCGAGCCCACAGGGGCCCTATTCACCCCTCCACTTT